Detailed here is one TCR beta chain. The CDR3 length is 15 residues. Trimming removed 4 bases from V and 2 bases from J; junction bases left unmatched: 7. The germline V gene encodes CDR1 KGHSH and CDR2 LQKENI. Clones were read by immunoSEQ multiplex PCR, and TCRdb kept only the in-frame ones, dropping some. The data show tens of thousands of clones, with 75% to 90% seen just once and 4% to 5.5% held by the top ten. The data originate from a study of blood T cell repertoires in COVID-19. The chain employs TRBV18 and TRBJ2-5, with 7 bases aligning to TRBD1. This clonotype originated in a man at least 80 years old with acute or convalescent COVID-19. The sample taken for sequencing was peripheral blood. CDR3 bases: TGTGCCAGCTCACTACGACAGGGTCAGCAAGAGACCCAGTACTTC. It yields the protein CASSLRQGQQETQYF.